The 12 T cell receptor beta chains below come from one sample, sequenced in a study of memory CD4+ T cells and cytomegalovirus serostatus. The sort gate was single viable CD3+CD4+CD8-CD45RO+ cells for memory CD4+ T cells. Assay used: immunoSEQ multiplex PCR; TCRdb lists only in-frame clones, some missing. Of 50,000 or so clones listed, roughly four fifths are singletons. Sequencing input: memory CD4+ T cells from blood. Source of these receptors: an adult in good health and CMV-seronegative.

The CDR3 nucleotides are TGTGCCAGCAGTGAAGCGATCACAGGGGGCGCAGGGTACTTC. Protein: CASSEAITGGAGYF. This chain links TRBV2 with TRBJ2-7; TRBD1 aligns across 9 bases. J gave up 12 bases and V 0 bases, and 9 bases lay outside the gene matches. The CDR3 consists of 14 residues. Germline CDR1 reads SNHLY; CDR2 reads FYNNEI.

The chain employs TRBV19 and TRBJ1-3, with D uncertain. V was cut by 0 bases and J by 0 bases, with 6 bases left in between. This CDR3 has 15 residues. CDR1 and CDR2 from the germline V gene are LNHDA and SQIVND (reference sequence). Here the CDR3 DNA reads TGTGCCAGTAGTATAGACCGGTACTCTGGAAACACCATATATTTT. It is translated as CASSIDRYSGNTIYF.

This rearrangement joins TRBV6-5 to TRBJ1-1; D might be TRBD1 (5 bases). Trimming cost V 6 bases and J 8 bases, with 16 bases left between them. The CDR3 runs 13 residues. The germline V gene encodes CDR1 MNHEY and CDR2 SVGAGI. CDR3 sequence: CASRPAERQEAFF. In nucleotides, the CDR3 is TGTGCCAGCAGACCCGCCGAGAGACAGGAAGCTTTCTTT.

The gene calls are TRBV2 and TRBJ2-7; 7 bases are shared with TRBD1. This CDR3 comprises 14 residues. CDR1 is SNHLY, CDR2 FYNNEI, per germline. After removal of 7 bases from V and 3 bases from J, the junction contained 9 bases not matched to a gene. CDR3 in amino acids: CASTGRDSRYEQYF. Here the CDR3 DNA reads TGTGCCAGCACTGGCCGGGACAGCCGCTACGAGCAGTACTTC.

The V and J genes are TRBV9 and TRBJ1-6; 10 bases map to TRBD1. CDR3 size: 15 residues. J was trimmed by 8 bases and V by 2 bases; bases with no gene match: 4. Looked up from germline, CDR1 is SGDLS and CDR2 is YYNGEE. The CDR3 here is CASSVTDRGDSPLHF. Written as DNA, the CDR3 is TGTGCCAGCAGCGTGACGGACAGGGGGGATTCACCCCTCCACTTT.

The V call is TRBV19, the J call TRBJ2-7; D gene unclear. Germline V gives CDR1 LNHDA, CDR2 SQIVND (reference sequence). The ends were cut back, 3 bases at V and 4 bases at J, with 13 bases in the middle. CDR3 length: 14 amino acids. The CDR3 coding sequence is TGTGCCAGTAGTATTTTCGGGTCTACGTACGAGCAGTACTTC. Protein: CASSIFGSTYEQYF. Filled out from reference TRBV19 and TRBJ2-7, the complete variable domain reads DGGITQSPKYLFRKEGQNVTLSCEQNLNHDAMYWYRQDPGQGLRLIYYSQIVNDFQKGDIAEGYSVSREKKESFPLTVTSAQKNPTAFYLCASSIFGSTYEQYFGPGTRLTVT.

The chain combines TRBV28 with TRBJ1-2; perhaps TRBD1 as D (5 bases). The CDR3 extends over 19 amino acids. V shed 6 bases and J shed 3 bases, with 29 bases lying between them. The germline V gene has CDR1 MDHEN and CDR2 SYDVKM. CDR3: CASRPFRRQKRGDDYGYTF. The CDR3 nucleotides are TGTGCCAGCAGGCCCTTCCGACGACAGAAACGTGGGGATGACTATGGCTACACCTTC.

This chain joins TRBV15 and TRBJ2-3; 12 nucleotides line up with TRBD2. Trimming cost V 0 bases and J 4 bases; bases outside gene matches: 5. Germline-derived CDR1 and CDR2 are LNHNV and YYDKDF (reference sequence). CDR3 length: 17 residues. The CDR3 DNA is TGTGCCACCAGCAGAGACAGGACTAGCGGGGTCCCAGATACGCAGTATTTT. The encoded protein is CATSRDRTSGVPDTQYF.

The V call is TRBV29-1, the J call TRBJ1-6; 8 bases are a match to TRBD1. V gave up 4 bases and J gave up 7 bases; unmatched junction bases: 3. The CDR3 loop spans 13 amino acids. The germline V gene encodes CDR1 SQVTM and CDR2 ANQGSEA. The CDR3: CSVGQGRNSPLHF. The CDR3 DNA follows: TGCAGCGTTGGACAGGGGCGGAATTCACCCCTCCACTTT.

This clone was found a few times. The chain links TRBV5-1 to TRBJ2-2, with 7 bases fitting TRBD1. This CDR3 contains 15 residues. V gave up 2 bases and J gave up 4 bases; unmatched junction bases: 5. Germline CDR1 reads SGHRS; CDR2 reads YFSETQ. The CDR3 region has the DNA TGCGCCAGCAGCTTACGACAGGGATCCACCGGGGAGCTGTTTTTT. As protein: CASSLRQGSTGELFF.

In nucleotides, the CDR3 is TGTGCCAGCAGGAAGGGGTCAGAAGAAAAACTGTTTTTT. Its translation: CASRKGSEEKLFF. This chain uses TRBV18 with TRBJ1-4; tentative D call: TRBD1 (5 bases). The V gene lost 8 bases and the J gene lost 8 bases, with 15 bases spanning the gap. Germline values: CDR1 KGHSH, CDR2 LQKENI. This CDR3 has 13 residues.

The gene calls are TRBV28 and TRBJ1-5; D remains unclear. V gave up 6 bases and J gave up 0 bases, with 6 bases separating them. Germline CDR1 is MDHEN and CDR2 is SYDVKM. CDR3 length: 13 residues. The DNA for the CDR3 is TGTGCCAGCAGGCTTATTAGCAATCAGCCCCAGCATTTT. Residues: CASRLISNQPQHF.